This T cell receptor beta chain stems from a study of CD8 T cells in Susac syndrome (dated by TCRdb to about 2019). Regarding the complete study: Among the Susac syndrome patients who were sequenced, clinically active disease was present in six and clinical remission was observed in 8 or 9. At blood withdrawal, Susac syndrome patients were therapy-naive, treated with corticosteroids (with IVIg additionally given to some), or treated with IVIg alone. The study used repertoire sequencing to test whether antigen drove CD8+ T cell activation and differentiation in Susac syndrome. Clonality of the CD8+ T cell repertoire was compared between about a dozen healthy donors, around 14 Susac syndrome patients and 15 multiple sclerosis patients.

This clonotype was found a few times. It has no known antigen specificity. Nothing much larger sits one base from this clone, and base qualities are not available. The CDR3, cysteine through phenylalanine, is 14 amino acids long. The read is trimmed to its CDR3 DNA, 42 bases read in frame from base 1. The germline V gene specifies SGHAT as CDR1 and FQNNGV as CDR2. The V and J ends are trimmed by 5 bases and 1 base, leaving 11 bases between them. Peripheral blood CD8+ and CD4+ T cells from healthy donors, Susac syndrome patients and multiple sclerosis patients were profiled using high-throughput TCR beta sequencing. The Susac syndrome patients fulfilled recently defined diagnostic criteria for either definite or probable disease. Bulk CD8+ and CD4+ T cells were purified by magnetic negative isolation, while CD8+ TEMRA cells were enriched using FACS. Blood was drawn into EDTA tubes, processed within 24 hours, and PBMCs were isolated by density gradient centrifugation. PBMCs destined for TCR sequencing were cryopreserved in liquid nitrogen and later thawed in a 37 °C water bath. Purity of sorted or isolated CD4+, CD8+ and CD8+ TEMRA cells was at least 90%.

What the work shows at the level of the full study, not this receptor alone: CD8+ repertoires in Susac syndrome showed clonal expansion, which was highest in CD8+ TEMRA cells and was greater in clinically active patients than in remitting patients. The number of individuals in the TCR sequencing and HLA analysis was acknowledged as relatively small. Roughly 15 and five Susac-specific public clones were found in the total CD8+ and CD8+ TEMRA repertoires, respectively.

RNA was extracted using the RNeasy kit, and roughly 0.45 to 1 microgram was reverse transcribed with random hexamers. The immunoSEQ multiplex PCR assay, which covers 54 Vbeta and 13 Jbeta segments, was used to amplify TCR beta CDR3 regions. To correct PCR amplification bias, a synthetic template baseline was used for both primer optimization and computational correction. Per the original workflow: Only productive sequences were kept, with reads annotated to V, D and J genes according to IMGT and analyzed in immunoSEQ Analyzer. Clonality was computed as one minus Shannon entropy normalized by log2 of the number of productive unique sequences. For each patient and control, public and private clones were evaluated among the 100 most prevalent clones. A clone was defined as Susac-specific if it was absent from the healthy and MS cohorts, from 1052 published viral clones and from other ImmuneACCESS disease sequences. Through fastp at Q25 and MiXCR, TCRdb rebuilt clones from the public reads, retaining in-frame beta chains. Entries that share a CDR3 protein sequence are merged under the most common genes and DNA. The V and J calls were not made by the authors but by TCRdb's processing. This sample gives over 70,000 distinct CDR3 sequences in total; about 96% of them show up just once. The top ten clonotypes cover about 0.65% of the sample.

The sequenced sample was CD8+ T cells from PBMCs. The sequence was obtained from a human donor with Susac syndrome. In this chain, TRBV11-2 is recombined with TRBJ2-5; a confident D gene designation cannot be given. The CDR3 here reads CASSRPAVQETQYF. Read as DNA, the sequence is TGTGCCAGCAGCCGTCCGGCCGTCCAAGAGACCCAGTACTTC.